The rows below give T cell receptor beta chains drawn from one sample of a study of technical replicates of blood from a handful of donors. Clones were read by immunoSEQ multiplex PCR, and TCRdb kept only the in-frame ones, dropping some. Among fewer than 85,000 clones listed, roughly nine tenths were seen once. The material sequenced was PBMCs. All receptors derive from a human donor in good health. Some clones in this sample may be carry-over from other donors' samples. Each CDR3 is given with its conserved first and last residue. The D gene is left open where the match is weak. Not all rows give a size; the values are once, few, many and, for expanded clones, a class.

cdr3_nt cdr3_aa j_call v_call clone_size d_call
TGTGCCAGCAGTGAGAGGGACAGGGGGACGGTTACCTTC CASSERDRGTVTF TRBJ1-2 TRBV6-5 - TRBD1
TGTGCCAGCAGTGAAGGAGCAGGGAGGAAGCCCCAGCATTTT CASSEGAGRKPQHF TRBJ1-5 TRBV6-1 - -
TGCGCCAGCAGCTTGGGGCAGGGTAACCAAGAGACCCAGTACTTC CASSLGQGNQETQYF TRBJ2-5 TRBV5-1 many -
TGTGCCAGCAGCTCCTCAGGGTTCATACCTGGGGCCAACGTCCTGACTTTC CASSSSGFIPGANVLTF TRBJ2-6 TRBV7-9 - -
TGTGCCAGTAGTATAGCCGGCAGGCGTAACTATGGCTACACCTTC CASSIAGRRNYGYTF TRBJ1-2 TRBV19 - -
TGTGCCAGCAGCCGGGACAGGGCGAACTATGGCTACACCTTC CASSRDRANYGYTF TRBJ1-2 TRBV5-6 - TRBD1
TGTGCCAGCAGCTTAGGACTAGCGGGCGTTATGGGGACCGGGGAGCTGTTTTTT CASSLGLAGVMGTGELFF TRBJ2-2 TRBV7-9 once TRBD2
TGTGCCAGCAGTGAATCGGCTCAGGGAGGCACTGAAGCTTTCTTT CASSESAQGGTEAFF TRBJ1-1 TRBV25-1 - -
TGTGCCAGCTCACCACCTAGCGGGAGATACGAGCAGTACTTC CASSPPSGRYEQYF TRBJ2-7 TRBV18 once TRBD2
TGTGCCAGCTCTCAGACCGGGACTAGCGTCTACGAGCAGTACTTC CASSQTGTSVYEQYF TRBJ2-7 TRBV9 - TRBD2
TGTGCCAGCAGTCCGGGACAGGGCCTCTATGGCTACACCTTC CASSPGQGLYGYTF TRBJ1-2 TRBV2 - TRBD1
TGTGCCAGCAGCTTACCCGGGACAGGGGTGCTTGGCTATGGCTACACCTTC CASSLPGTGVLGYGYTF TRBJ1-2 TRBV5-4 few TRBD1
TGTGCCAGCAGCTTATTCTCGAGGGTTCCCACCGGGGAGCTGTTTTTT CASSLFSRVPTGELFF TRBJ2-2 TRBV11-2 - -
TGTGCCAGCAGCTTAACTGGGGAGGGGTCCGGCACCTTC CASSLTGEGSGTF TRBJ1-2 TRBV7-3 - -
TGTGCCAGCACCGGTGCGGGGGGCGGGAATTCACCCCTCCACTTT CASTGAGGGNSPLHF TRBJ1-6 TRBV2 - -
TGTGCCAGCAGCTTAAGCCTAGCGAGGTTCAATGAGCAGTTCTTC CASSLSLARFNEQFF TRBJ2-1 TRBV7-3 - -
TGTGCCACCAGCACTATCCAGACTAGCGGGTTTTTACGGAATGAGCAGTTCTTC CATSTIQTSGFLRNEQFF TRBJ2-1 TRBV15 - TRBD2
TGTGCCAGCACCAACCAGGCGGGGCGGGTTTCAGATACGCAGTATTTT CASTNQAGRVSDTQYF TRBJ2-3 TRBV7-2 - -
TGTGCCAGCAGCTTAGGTTTCAGGGTTGGTGGCTACACCTTC CASSLGFRVGGYTF TRBJ1-2 TRBV7-2 - -
TGTGCCAGCAGTGAATGGCAGGGTGAGACCCAGTACTTC CASSEWQGETQYF TRBJ2-5 TRBV2 - -
TGTGCCAGCAGCTTAGGGAGGGGGCAAGAAAATGGCTACACCTTC CASSLGRGQENGYTF TRBJ1-2 TRBV7-9 - TRBD1
TGTGCCAGCAGTTACGGGGGGGCTGGGAATGAGCAGTTCTTC CASSYGGAGNEQFF TRBJ2-1 TRBV6-6 - -
TGTGCCAGCTCATTAGGACAGGGGACGGGAAACACCATATATTTT CASSLGQGTGNTIYF TRBJ1-3 TRBV18 - TRBD1
TGTGCCAGCAGCCAGCAGGGGTGGCCATTGGATGAGCAGTTCTTC CASSQQGWPLDEQFF TRBJ2-1 TRBV11-2 - -
TGCGCCAGCAGCCTCGAGGGGGCGCAGTACGGGGAGCAGTTCTTC CASSLEGAQYGEQFF TRBJ2-1 TRBV5-1 - TRBD1
TGTGCCAGCAGCCCCTACCGGGGGGAATACAATGAGCAGTTCTTC CASSPYRGEYNEQFF TRBJ2-1 TRBV7-3 - TRBD2
TGTGCCAGCAGTTTTGGACAGGGTGGCAACACTGAAGCTTTCTTT CASSFGQGGNTEAFF TRBJ1-1 TRBV6-5 - TRBD1
TGTGCCAGCAGCGCGGCAGGGCTATCCTACGAGCAGTACTTC CASSAAGLSYEQYF TRBJ2-7 TRBV9 - -
TGTGCCACCAGCGGAGACTCTTACAATGAGCAGTTCTTC CATSGDSYNEQFF TRBJ2-1 TRBV15 once -
TGTGCCAGCAGCAGGAACACTGGGGGGTACGAGCAGTACTTC CASSRNTGGYEQYF TRBJ2-7 TRBV27 few -
TGTGCCAGCAGCCAATCCACTCCGGGACACGACAATCAGCCCCAGCATTTT CASSQSTPGHDNQPQHF TRBJ1-5 TRBV7-9 - -
TGTGCCAGCAGAGAGACCGGGACAGTAAACACCGGGGAGCTGTTTTTT CASRETGTVNTGELFF TRBJ2-2 TRBV11-2 - TRBD1
TGTGCCAGCAGCTTAACAGGGACTAGCGGGGGGATGGATACGCAGTATTTT CASSLTGTSGGMDTQYF TRBJ2-3 TRBV7-3 - TRBD2
TGTGCCAGCAGCATTAATAGCGGGGGTAGCTCCTACGAGCAGTACTTC CASSINSGGSSYEQYF TRBJ2-7 TRBV7-2 - TRBD2